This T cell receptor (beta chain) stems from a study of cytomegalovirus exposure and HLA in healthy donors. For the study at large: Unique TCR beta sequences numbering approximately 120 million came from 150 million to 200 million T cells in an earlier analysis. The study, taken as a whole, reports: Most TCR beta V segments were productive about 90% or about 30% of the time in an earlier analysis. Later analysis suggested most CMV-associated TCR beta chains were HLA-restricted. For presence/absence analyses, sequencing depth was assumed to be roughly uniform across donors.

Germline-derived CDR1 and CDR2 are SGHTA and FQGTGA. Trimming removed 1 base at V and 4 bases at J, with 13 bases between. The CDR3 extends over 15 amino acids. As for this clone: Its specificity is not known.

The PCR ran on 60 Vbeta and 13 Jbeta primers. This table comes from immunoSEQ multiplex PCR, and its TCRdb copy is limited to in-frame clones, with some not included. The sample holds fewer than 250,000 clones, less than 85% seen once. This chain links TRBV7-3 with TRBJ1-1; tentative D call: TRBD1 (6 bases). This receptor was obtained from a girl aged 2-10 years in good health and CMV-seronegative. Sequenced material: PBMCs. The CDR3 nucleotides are TGTGCCAGCAGCTTAAAGGCGGGGGGCGGCACTGAAGCTTTCTTT. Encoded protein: CASSLKAGGGTEAFF.